Below are 12 T cell receptor beta chains sequenced from a single sample in a study of CD8+CD57+ T cells in acquired aplastic anemia. Before being chosen for sequencing, patients had shown CD8+CD57+ cell expansion by flow cytometry. Genomic DNA, serving as template, underwent TCR beta VDJ and CDR3 profiling. TCRdb itself ran the reads through MiXCR, one entry per CDR3 protein. Of over 150,000 distinct CDR3 sequences in the sample, 45% to 55% were seen once. Input material: sorted CD4+, CD8+, or CD8+CD57+ T cells (not recorded which) from PBMCs. The receptors come from a human donor with aplastic anemia.

The chain employs TRBV18 and TRBJ1-1; the D gene is possibly TRBD1 (6 bases). This CDR3 has 15 amino acids. V was cut by 4 bases and J by 1 base, with 13 bases left in between. From germline, CDR1 is KGHSH and CDR2 LQKENI. CDR3 region: CASSLGQRANTEAFF. In DNA form, the CDR3 reads TGTGCCAGCTCACTAGGACAGCGGGCGAACACTGAAGCTTTCTTT.

The rearrangement links TRBV12-5 to TRBJ1-3; D is unresolved. Germline lookup yields CDR1 LGHNT and CDR2 FRNRAP. The germline V and J ends were trimmed by 6 bases and 0 bases, with 15 bases remaining between them. CDR3 length: 16 residues. Here the CDR3 reads CASGGRAATSGNTIYF. In DNA form, the CDR3 reads TGTGCTAGTGGAGGCCGGGCGGCGACCTCTGGAAACACCATATATTTT.

With regard to this clonotype: No conserved phenylalanine or tryptophan is present at the end of the CDR3, so a read error is the likely explanation. The chain joins TRBV20-1 to TRBJ2-7; no clear D. There are 14 residues in the CDR3. CDR1 is DFQATT and CDR2 is SNEGSKA in the germline V gene (reference sequence). CDR3: CSAGSHGITYKQYS. In DNA form, the CDR3 reads TGCAGTGCTGGATCACATGGAATCACCTACAAGCAGTACTCC.

This clonotype showed up many times. The chain carries TRBV5-1 and TRBJ1-1, with 7 bases that match TRBD1. The V and J ends lost 2 bases and 3 bases, in that order; junction bases with no gene match: 7. The CDR3 has 15 amino acids. In germline, CDR1 is SGHRS, CDR2 YFSETQ. The CDR3 region has the DNA TGCGCCAGCAGCTTTGACGCCAGGGGGGACACTGAAGCTTTCTTT. Protein sequence: CASSFDARGDTEAFF.

This clonotype was seen a handful of times. The chain joins TRBV6-1 to TRBJ1-1, with unresolved D. The CDR3 is made up of 13 amino acids. In germline, CDR1 is MNHNS, CDR2 SASEGT. The germline V and J ends were trimmed by 4 bases and 8 bases, with 14 bases remaining between them. CDR3 amino acids: CASSAKSGLEAFF. The CDR3 DNA reads as TGTGCCAGCAGTGCCAAGTCCGGTTTAGAAGCTTTCTTT.

The V gene is TRBV7-6, the J gene TRBJ2-1; 14 positions agree with TRBD2. The germline V gene has CDR1 SGHVS and CDR2 FNYEAQ. The CDR3 runs 16 residues. V lost 4 bases and J lost 9; bases outside the gene matches: 8. The CDR3 reads CASSSLTSGGASEQFF. The CDR3 DNA reads as TGTGCCAGCAGCTCACTGACTAGCGGGGGGGCGAGTGAGCAGTTCTTC.

Ten or more counts support this clonotype. The V call is TRBV20-1, the J call TRBJ1-4, with D unresolved. Trimming took off 3 bases at V and 7 bases at J, with 3 bases between the two ends. Looked up from germline, CDR1 is DFQATT and CDR2 is SNEGSKA (reference sequence). The CDR3 sequence is 10 residues long. The CDR3 sequence is CSARAEKLFF. DNA of the CDR3: TGCAGTGCTAGGGCTGAAAAACTGTTTTTT.

The chain is built from TRBV5-1 and TRBJ2-3; perhaps TRBD2 as D (5 bases). The germline V and J ends were trimmed by 4 bases and 2 bases, with 11 bases remaining between them. CDR3 length: 14 amino acids. Germline loops: CDR1 SGHRS, CDR2 YFSETQ. The CDR3 reads CASSEGRSTDTQYF. The CDR3 DNA reads as TGCGCCAGCAGCGAGGGCCGGTCCACAGATACGCAGTATTTT.

This clonotype was observed a handful of times. The gene calls are TRBV7-3 and TRBJ1-1, with D unresolved. V was cut by 3 bases and J by 5 bases, with 13 bases left in between. The CDR3 is made up of 14 amino acids. The germline gives CDR1 SGHTA, CDR2 FQGTGA. The CDR3 DNA reads TGTGCCAGCAGCTTGTGGGAAGGTGGGACTGAAGCTTTCTTT. Its protein is CASSLWEGGTEAFF.

The rearrangement links TRBV20-1 to TRBJ1-1; D remains unclear. Per the germline V gene, CDR1 is DFQATT and CDR2 is SNEGSKA (reference sequence). This CDR3 has 13 amino acids. V was pared by 1 base and J by 1 base, with 7 bases between. CDR3 bases: TGCAGTGCTAGAGTCCAGGCGAACACTGAAGCTTTCTTT. Its translation is CSARVQANTEAFF.

Remarks on this clonotype: Since a much larger clone is just one base distant, this may be a read error. The genes are TRBV2 and TRBJ1-4; D perhaps matches TRBD1 (5 bases). V lost 6 bases to trimming and J lost 4 bases, with 21 bases between them. The V gene's germline CDR1 is SNHLY and CDR2 FYNNEI. The length of the CDR3 is 17 residues. CDR3 loop: CASRPRGGTASNEKLFF. The DNA for the CDR3 is TGTGCCAGCAGACCGCGGGGGGGGACTGCAAGTAATGAAAAACTGTTTTTT.

This clonotype was observed many times. The chain carries TRBV12-3 or TRBV12-4 and TRBJ1-1; 9 bases are a match to TRBD1. The CDR3 totals 17 residues. Trimming took 6 bases from V and 4 from J; bases not matched to a gene: 15. The CDR3 reads CASSIGTGTGEGTEAFF. CDR3 in DNA: TGTGCCAGCAGCATTGGGACAGGGACTGGCGAAGGCACTGAAGCTTTCTTT.